Sequencing of this T cell receptor beta chain was carried out in a study of OX40 agonist ivuxolimab in advanced cancers. Overall study results and limits: The average count of expanded clones was higher among CD8+ T cells than among CD4+. Antigen targets of the expanded peripheral T cells went undetermined. Normalized T-cell clonal expansion was also low in a subset of nonresponders.

Generated by immunoSEQ multiplex PCR, the TCRdb table keeps only in-frame clones and is missing some. The sample has tens of thousands of clones; about 95% are singletons. This CDR3 region has 13 residues. Trimming removed 5 bases from V and 2 bases from J, with 9 bases in between. Germline loops: CDR1 SGHTA, CDR2 FQGTGA. A remark on this clone: The antigen is unknown.

This clonotype originated in an adult with an advanced solid tumor such as melanoma, head and neck, liver or kidney cancer. The specimen was CD4+ or CD8+ T cells sorted from blood, collected in a trial of the OX40 agonist ivuxolimab. V usage is TRBV7-3 and J usage is TRBJ1-1, with D possibly TRBD1 on 5 matching bases. Here the CDR3 reads CASSLGANTEAFF. In DNA, the CDR3 is TGTGCCAGCAGCCTCGGGGCTAACACTGAAGCTTTCTTT.